This TCR beta chain comes out of a study of blood T cells in healthy people across ages. The second PCR ran about 6 to 12 cycles with a sample-barcoded 5' primer and J-beta primers. Researchers report that a template-switch adaptor with 12 random nucleotides tagged each cDNA molecule. Via MiXCR, TCRdb re-called the 5' RACE reads, giving one row per CDR3 protein. The table shows around 800,000 distinct CDR3 sequences, with roughly 50% occurring only once. Concerning this clonotype itself: Its antigen is still unknown.

Each sample gave at least 7 million isolated PBMCs. Germline loops: CDR1 LNHDA, CDR2 SQIVND (reference sequence). CDR3 length: 19 residues. Germline trimming cut 5 bases from V and 0 bases from J; bases unmatched to any gene: 7. General study points: Investigators treated diversity estimates from one million T cells as underestimates.

This clonotype originated in a man older than 75 in good health. Material: blood. The chain carries TRBV19 and TRBJ2-6; 13 bases map to TRBD2. The CDR3: CASSQTSGRGLSGANVLTF. The CDR3 DNA reads as TGTGCCAGTAGTCAAACTAGCGGGAGGGGCCTCTCTGGGGCCAACGTCCTGACTTTC.